A selection of T cell receptor beta chains follows, all from one sample in a study of T cell clones after liver transplantation. Some clones are missing from TCRdb's copy, which holds only in-frame ones; the method was immunoSEQ multiplex PCR. The sample holds 95,000 to 110,000 clones; 80% to 85% are singletons and the top ten take about 1%. Sequenced material: CD4+ T cells from blood, taken before liver transplant. These receptors were taken from a human donor who received a liver transplant. The CDR3 runs from the conserved cysteine through the conserved F or W. D genes are given only for firm matches. Not every row has a clone size; where given, it reads once, few, many or a size class.

size | length | J | D | V | DNA | CDR3
- | 13 | TRBJ2-5 | - | TRBV30 | TGTGCCTGGAGTGGACAGTTCCAAGAGACCCAGTACTTC | CAWSGQFQETQYF
- | 14 | TRBJ1-2 | - | TRBV4-3 | TGCGCCAGCAGCCAAGATTTCCAGGGGAATGGCTACACCTTC | CASSQDFQGNGYTF
- | 14 | TRBJ1-1 | - | TRBV9 | TGTGCCAGCAGCGTCCGACCCGAGGCCACTGAAGCTTTCTTT | CASSVRPEATEAFF
- | 15 | TRBJ1-5 | TRBD1 | TRBV27 | TGTGCCAGCCGGCCGACAGGGTTGAGCAATCAGCCCCAGCATTTT | CASRPTGLSNQPQHF
- | 17 | TRBJ1-3 | - | TRBV5-1 | TGCGCCAGCAGCCCGGGTGGCGCAGGGCTTCTTGGAAACACCATATATTTT | CASSPGGAGLLGNTIYF
- | 16 | TRBJ2-3 | TRBD2 | TRBV4-2 | TGTGCCAGCAGCCAAGAGCTAGCGGGGGGGACAGATACGCAGTATTTT | CASSQELAGGTDTQYF
- | 13 | TRBJ1-1 | - | TRBV12-5 | TGTGCTAGTGGTCCACAAGTCAACACTGAAGCTTTCTTT | CASGPQVNTEAFF
- | 14 | TRBJ1-5 | TRBD1 | TRBV7-2 | TGTGCCAGCAGCTTATGGGCAGGGGGTCAGCCCCAGCATTTT | CASSLWAGGQPQHF
- | 14 | TRBJ2-2 | - | TRBV15 | TGTGCCACCAGCCGAGGGACGGACACCGGGGAGCTGTTTTTT | CATSRGTDTGELFF
- | 12 | TRBJ1-4 | - | TRBV15 | TGTGCCACCAGCAGAGAGGGAGAAAAACTGTTTTTT | CATSREGEKLFF
- | 16 | TRBJ1-3 | - | TRBV6-5 | TGTGCCAGCAGTTACTCGGGCAGGTTCTCTGGAAACACCATATATTTT | CASSYSGRFSGNTIYF
- | 14 | TRBJ1-2 | - | TRBV28 | TGTGCCAGCAGTTCAGAGGGACTGCCATATGGCTACACCTTC | CASSSEGLPYGYTF
- | 15 | TRBJ2-1 | TRBD2 | TRBV2 | TGTGCCAGCAGCATTGGGACTATCAAGGCAAATGAGCAGTTCTTC | CASSIGTIKANEQFF
once | 14 | TRBJ1-5 | - | TRBV5-1 | TGCGCCAGCAGCTTTGAGGGGGTCGATCAGCCCCAGCATTTT | CASSFEGVDQPQHF
once | 15 | TRBJ2-1 | TRBD1 | TRBV5-4 | TGTGCCAGCACCGTTTCCCAGACAGGGTACAATGAGCAGTTCTTC | CASTVSQTGYNEQFF
- | 14 | TRBJ2-1 | - | TRBV6-6 | TGTGCCAGCAGTTACGTTTCCCCCCACAATGAGCAGTTCTTC | CASSYVSPHNEQFF